Below are 21 T cell receptor beta chains sequenced from a single sample in a study of T cells in Graves' hyperthyroidism and ophthalmopathy. RNA transcripts served as the template for amplifying TCR beta CDR3 regions. Researchers ran a first-round RT-PCR on the TCR CDR3 using the HTBI primer set. In TCRdb, the multiplex PCR reads were re-called with MiXCR into one record per CDR3 protein. The sample lists 600,000 to 850,000 distinct CDR3 sequences; over 15% were seen once. The source material was blood. These receptors were obtained from a woman aged 50 to 60 with Graves' hyperthyroidism that later progressed to Graves' ophthalmopathy.

In this sample, this clonotype turned up a few times. The chain carries TRBV12-3 or TRBV12-4 and TRBJ2-6; no clear D gene. The CDR3 runs to 16 residues. Trimming removed 8 bases from V and 0 bases from J, with 14 bases in between. The CDR3 sequence: CASQRSRPSGANVLTF. The CDR3 region has the DNA TGTGCCAGCCAAAGAAGCAGGCCCTCTGGGGCCAACGTCCTGACTTTC.

In this sample, this clonotype turned up a few times. The chain couples TRBV2 to TRBJ1-1; D is uncertain. Germline CDR1 is SNHLY and CDR2 is FYNNEI. The V gene lost 7 bases and the J gene lost 5 bases, with 17 bases spanning the gap. This CDR3 spans 14 amino acids. The DNA of the CDR3 is TGTGCCAGCATCCAAAGGACCGGGATGACTGAAGCTTTCTTT. This translates into CASIQRTGMTEAFF.

The chain carries TRBV18 and TRBJ1-5; D perhaps matches TRBD1 (6 bases). V dropped 8 bases and J dropped 2 bases, with 10 bases sitting between them. The germline gives CDR1 KGHSH, CDR2 LQKENI. The CDR3 spans 13 residues. The CDR3 is CASTGRGNQPQHF. As DNA, the CDR3 is TGTGCCAGCACAGGGAGGGGCAATCAGCCCCAGCATTTT. Combining the CDR3 with reference TRBV18 and TRBJ1-5 gives the whole variable domain NAGVMQNPRHLVRRRGQEARLRCSPMKGHSHVYWYRQLPEEGLKFMVYLQKENIIDESGMPKERFSAEFPKEGPSILRIQQVVRGDSAAYFCASTGRGNQPQHFGDGTRLSIL.

V and J are TRBV29-1 and TRBJ1-2; 7 positions match TRBD1. The germline V gene has CDR1 SQVTM and CDR2 ANQGSEA. V lost 3 bases to trimming and J lost 8 bases; unmatched junction nucleotides: 9. The CDR3 covers 13 residues. The CDR3 DNA reads TGCAGCGTTGACGGACAGGCCCTGTGGGGCTACACCTTC. Its translation is CSVDGQALWGYTF. Combining the CDR3 with reference TRBV29-1 and TRBJ1-2 gives the whole variable domain SAVISQKPSRDICQRGTSLTIQCQVDSQVTMMFWYRQQPGQSLTLIATANQGSEATYESGFVIDKFPISRPNLTFSTLTVSNMSPEDSSIYLCSVDGQALWGYTFGSGTRLTVV.

This clonotype was detected many times. In DNA, the CDR3 is TGTGCCAGCAGTTCCGAAACAGGGTTGGGTGGCTACACCTTC. Protein sequence: CASSSETGLGGYTF. This chain connects TRBV6-8 to TRBJ1-2, with D tentatively TRBD1 (6 bases). This CDR3 has 14 amino acids. Trimming took off 4 bases at V and 7 bases at J, with 16 bases between the two ends. Germline V gives CDR1 MNHGY, CDR2 SAAAGT.

This clonotype was observed a few times. V is TRBV3-1 and J is TRBJ1-6; 12 bases map to TRBD1. The germline CDR1 and CDR2 sequences are LGHDT and YNNKEL (reference sequence). V shed 4 bases, J shed 7 bases, and the junction held 5 bases outside the gene matches. The CDR3 sequence is 16 residues long. The DNA for the CDR3 is TGTGCCAGCAGCCCTCCGGGACAGGGGGCAAATTCACCCCTCCACTTT. It is translated as CASSPPGQGANSPLHF.

This clonotype was found many times. The chain is built from TRBV5-1 and TRBJ2-2, with 10 bases that match TRBD1. The CDR3 runs to 15 residues. V lost 4 bases and J lost 6; bases outside the gene matches: 6. From germline, CDR1 is SGHRS and CDR2 YFSETQ. This CDR3 is CASSPGQGRPGELFF. The CDR3 DNA follows: TGCGCCAGCAGCCCGGGACAGGGGAGACCCGGGGAGCTGTTTTTT. Using reference TRBV5-1 and TRBJ2-2 for the parts outside the CDR3, the full variable domain is KAGVTQTPRYLIKTRGQQVTLSCSPISGHRSVSWYQQTPGQGLQFLFEYFSETQRNKGNFPGRFSGRQFSNSRSEMNVSTLELGDSALYLCASSPGQGRPGELFFGEGSRLTVL.

This clonotype has a handful of counts. The chain employs TRBV10-1 and TRBJ2-5; D tentatively reads TRBD1 or TRBD2 (6 bases each). V shed 4 bases and J shed 0 bases, with 24 bases lying between them. The CDR3 spans 19 residues. The germline CDR1 and CDR2 sequences are WNHNN and SYGVQD (reference sequence). The CDR3 loop reads CASSAKTAGDWEDQETQYF. CDR3 nucleotides: TGCGCCAGCAGTGCTAAGACGGCAGGGGATTGGGAGGACCAAGAGACCCAGTACTTC.

This clonotype was observed a few times. The V gene is TRBV11-1, the J gene TRBJ2-2; the match to TRBD2 covers 14 bases. CDR1 is SGHAT, CDR2 FQDESV, per germline (reference sequence). Trimming cost V 5 bases and J 0 bases; bases outside gene matches: 8. CDR3 length: 19 residues. For the CDR3, the DNA is TGTGCCAGCAGCCGCTCGACTAGCGGGGGGGTCGCGAACACCGGGGAGCTGTTTTTT. This translates into CASSRSTSGGVANTGELFF.

Note on this clonotype: A much larger clone lies one base from this, so it may be a read error. Without the conserved terminal phenylalanine or tryptophan, this CDR3 likely stems from a read error. The rearrangement links TRBV20-1 to TRBJ1-4; D not certain. This CDR3 has 15 residues. CDR1 is DFQATT, CDR2 SNEGSKA, per germline (reference sequence). With 0 bases removed from V and 3 bases from J, the gap between germline ends came to 11 bases. In DNA, the CDR3 is TGCAGTGCTAGAGATTCGAGGGTGTCTAATGAAAAACTGTTTCTT. It specifies CSARDSRVSNEKLFL.

At least ten counts were recorded for this clonotype. V is TRBV3-1 and J is TRBJ2-5; a weak D match, TRBD2 (5 bases). Trimming shortened V by 4 bases and J by 1 base, and 10 bases separated the two germline ends. The CDR3 has 14 amino acids. Germline V lookup: CDR1 LGHDT, CDR2 YNNKEL (reference sequence). CDR3 sequence reads: CASSLTGFQETQYF. CDR3 in DNA: TGTGCCAGCAGCCTGACGGGATTCCAAGAGACCCAGTACTTC.

The chain uses TRBV6-2 or TRBV6-3 and TRBJ1-2; D remains unclear. The CDR3 is 14 amino acids. The V gene's germline CDR1 is MNHEY and CDR2 SVGEGT. V was shortened by 6 bases and J by 6 bases, with 17 bases between the two germline ends. In nucleotides, the CDR3 is TGTGCCAGCAGCCCCCTTAATGAGGGCAATGGCTACACCTTC. Translation gives CASSPLNEGNGYTF.

This clonotype came up many times. The V gene is TRBV11-2, the J gene TRBJ2-1; 7 positions agree with TRBD1. The CDR3 loop spans 16 amino acids. V lost 8 bases, J lost 3 bases, and 13 bases stayed unmatched. The V gene's germline CDR1 is SGHAT and CDR2 FQNNGV. CDR3 loop: CASVGRQGNVYNEQFF. CDR3 nucleotides: TGTGCCAGCGTGGGTCGACAGGGAAACGTCTACAATGAGCAGTTCTTC. Looking up the rest from reference TRBV11-2 and TRBJ2-1 gives the full variable domain: EAGVAQSPRYKIIEKRQSVAFWCNPISGHATLYWYQQILGQGPKLLIQFQNNGVVDDSQLPKDRFSAERLKGVDSTLKIQPAKLEDSAVYLCASVGRQGNVYNEQFFGPGTRLTVL.

This chain links TRBV4-1 with TRBJ1-6; TRBD1 is a possible D gene (5 bases). The CDR3 totals 16 residues. The germline V and J ends were trimmed by 4 bases and 5 bases, with 15 bases remaining between them. From germline, CDR1 is MGHRA and CDR2 YSYEKL. The CDR3: CASSREDRRNNSPLHF. The DNA of the CDR3 is TGCGCCAGCAGCCGAGAAGACAGACGTAATAATTCACCCCTCCACTTT.

This clonotype came up a few times. The chain links TRBV5-6 to TRBJ1-1; D might be TRBD1 (5 bases). The V end lost 6 bases, the J end lost 0 bases, and 15 bases lay between the germline ends. The CDR3 has 15 residues. Germline lookup yields CDR1 SGHDT and CDR2 YYEEEE. The CDR3 DNA follows: TGTGCCAGCAAAGACAGCGATTCTATGAACACTGAAGCTTTCTTT. Translated: CASKDSDSMNTEAFF.

The chain links TRBV7-3 to TRBJ1-2; the D gene is possibly TRBD1 (6 bases). The CDR3 length is 16 residues. V was trimmed by 2 bases and J by 4 bases, leaving 17 bases between them. Per germline, CDR1 SGHTA and CDR2 FQGTGA. The CDR3 DNA follows: TGTGCCAGCAGCTTAGATCGTCGGGGCAGGGGCTATGGCTACACCTTC. This codes for CASSLDRRGRGYGYTF.

This clonotype was seen a handful of times. This chain joins TRBV30 and TRBJ2-1; no clear D gene. This CDR3 is 13 amino acids long. V was cut by 0 bases and J by 7 bases, with 10 bases left in between. The germline V gene has CDR1 GTSNPN and CDR2 SVGIG (reference sequence). In DNA form, the CDR3 reads TGTGCCTGGAGTGTACGGCTTTCGAATGAGCAGTTCTTC. Its protein is CAWSVRLSNEQFF.

This rearrangement joins TRBV2 to TRBJ1-4; 7 nucleotides agree with TRBD1. Germline CDR1 is SNHLY and CDR2 is FYNNEI. The CDR3 sequence is 14 residues long. The ends lost 6 bases at V and 7 bases at J; junction bases unmatched: 8. The CDR3 bases are TGTGCCAGCAGGGACAGGATTGGTATTGAAAAACTGTTTTTT. This sequence encodes CASRDRIGIEKLFF. Looking up the rest from reference TRBV2 and TRBJ1-4 gives the full variable domain: EPEVTQTPSHQVTQMGQEVILRCVPISNHLYFYWYRQILGQKVEFLVSFYNNEISEKSEIFDDQFSVERPDGSNFTLKIRSTKLEDSAMYFCASRDRIGIEKLFFGSGTQLSVL.

The chain couples TRBV24-1 to TRBJ2-1; D not resolved. V lost 2 bases and J 0 bases, leaving 7 bases between the germline ends. The germline V gene encodes CDR1 KGHDR and CDR2 SFDVKD. The CDR3 runs to 15 residues. Here the CDR3 DNA reads TGTGCCACCAGTGATTCCGATTACTCCTACAATGAGCAGTTCTTC. Translating gives CATSDSDYSYNEQFF.

Written as DNA, the CDR3 is TGTGCCAGCTCACCAAATACTTTGGACAGGACCGCACGGTTGGGGGAACTGTTTTTT. Translated: CASSPNTLDRTARLGELFF. V is TRBV18 and J is TRBJ1-4; 7 nucleotides align to TRBD1. J was trimmed by 12 bases and V by 2 bases; bases with no gene match: 24. The CDR3 extends over 19 amino acids. Germline CDR1 KGHSH, CDR2 LQKENI.

The table lists this clonotype with a few counts. The chain uses TRBV2 and TRBJ1-2; D not resolved. There are 11 residues in the CDR3. Germline assignment: CDR1 SNHLY and CDR2 FYNNEI. V was pared by 7 bases and J by 1 base, with 4 bases between. In DNA form, the CDR3 reads TGTGCCAGCACTGGTAACTATGGCTACACCTTC. It yields the protein CASTGNYGYTF.